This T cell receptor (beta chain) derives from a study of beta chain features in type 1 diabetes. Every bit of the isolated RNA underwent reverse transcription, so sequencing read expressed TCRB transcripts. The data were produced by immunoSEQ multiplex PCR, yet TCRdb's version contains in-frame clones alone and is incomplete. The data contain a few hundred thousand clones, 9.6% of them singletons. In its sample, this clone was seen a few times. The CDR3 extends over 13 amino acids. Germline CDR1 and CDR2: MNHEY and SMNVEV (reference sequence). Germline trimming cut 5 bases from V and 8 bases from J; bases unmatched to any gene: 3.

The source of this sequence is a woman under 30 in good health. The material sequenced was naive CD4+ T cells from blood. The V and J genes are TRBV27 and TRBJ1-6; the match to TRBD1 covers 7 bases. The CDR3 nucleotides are TGTGCCAGCAGTGGGGACAGTCATTCACCCCTCCACTTT. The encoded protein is CASSGDSHSPLHF.